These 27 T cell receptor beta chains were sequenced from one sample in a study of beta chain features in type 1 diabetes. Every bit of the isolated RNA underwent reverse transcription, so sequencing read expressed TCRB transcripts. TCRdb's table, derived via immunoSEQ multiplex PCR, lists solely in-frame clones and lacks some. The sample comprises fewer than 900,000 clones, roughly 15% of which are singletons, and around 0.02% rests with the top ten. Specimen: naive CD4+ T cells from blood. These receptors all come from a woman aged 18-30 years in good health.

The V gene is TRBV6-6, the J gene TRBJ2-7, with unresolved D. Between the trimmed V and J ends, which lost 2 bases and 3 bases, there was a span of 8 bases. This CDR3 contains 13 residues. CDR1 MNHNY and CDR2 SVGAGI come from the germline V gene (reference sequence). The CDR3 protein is CASSYLVNYEQYF. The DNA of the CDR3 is TGTGCCAGCAGTTACCTGGTAAACTACGAGCAGTACTTC.

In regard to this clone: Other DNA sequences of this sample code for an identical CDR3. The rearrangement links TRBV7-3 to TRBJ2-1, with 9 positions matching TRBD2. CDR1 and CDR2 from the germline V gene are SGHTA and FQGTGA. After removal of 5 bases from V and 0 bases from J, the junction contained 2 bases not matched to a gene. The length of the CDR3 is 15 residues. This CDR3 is CASSISGSSYNEQFF. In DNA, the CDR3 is TGTGCCAGCAGCATTAGCGGGAGCTCCTACAATGAGCAGTTCTTC.

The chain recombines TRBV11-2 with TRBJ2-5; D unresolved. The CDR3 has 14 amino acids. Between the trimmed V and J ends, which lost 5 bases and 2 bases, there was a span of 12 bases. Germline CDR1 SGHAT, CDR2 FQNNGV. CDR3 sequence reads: CASSPGRTQETQYF. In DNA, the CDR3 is TGTGCCAGCAGCCCGGGTAGGACGCAAGAGACCCAGTACTTC.

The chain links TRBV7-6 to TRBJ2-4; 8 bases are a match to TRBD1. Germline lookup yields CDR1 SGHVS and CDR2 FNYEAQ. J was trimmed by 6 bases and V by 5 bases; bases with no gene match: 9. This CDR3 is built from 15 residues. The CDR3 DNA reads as TGTGCCAGCAGCCAGACAGGGGTCCCCCCAAACATTCAGTACTTC. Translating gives CASSQTGVPPNIQYF.

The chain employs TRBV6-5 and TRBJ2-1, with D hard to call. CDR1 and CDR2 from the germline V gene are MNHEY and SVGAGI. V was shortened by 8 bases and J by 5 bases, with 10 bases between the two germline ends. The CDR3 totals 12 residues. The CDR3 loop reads CASRGNDNEQFF. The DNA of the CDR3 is TGTGCCAGCCGTGGTAACGACAATGAGCAGTTCTTC.

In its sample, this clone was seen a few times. CDR3 coding DNA: TGTGCCAGCAGCGAGACAGGGTTTATGGAGACCCAGTACTTC. This sequence encodes CASSETGFMETQYF. V usage is TRBV7-2 and J usage is TRBJ2-5, with 7 bases matching TRBD1. This CDR3 comprises 14 residues. V was pared by 5 bases and J by 5 bases, with 8 bases of the junction left unmatched. Germline V gene sequence: CDR1 SGHTA, CDR2 FQGNSA.

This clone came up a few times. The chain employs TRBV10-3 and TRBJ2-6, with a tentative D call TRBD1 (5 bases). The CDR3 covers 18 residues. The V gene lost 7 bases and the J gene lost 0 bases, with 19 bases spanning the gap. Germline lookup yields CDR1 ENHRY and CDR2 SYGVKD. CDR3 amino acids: CAITDLGLPASGANVLTF. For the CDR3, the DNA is TGTGCCATCACTGATCTGGGGCTACCTGCCTCTGGGGCCAACGTCCTGACTTTC.

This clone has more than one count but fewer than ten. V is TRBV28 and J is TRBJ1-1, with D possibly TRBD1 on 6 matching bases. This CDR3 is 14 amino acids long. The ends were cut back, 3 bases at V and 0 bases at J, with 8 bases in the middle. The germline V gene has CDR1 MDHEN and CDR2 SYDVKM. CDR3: CASSLTGLNTEAFF. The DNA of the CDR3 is TGTGCCAGCAGTTTGACAGGTTTGAACACTGAAGCTTTCTTT.

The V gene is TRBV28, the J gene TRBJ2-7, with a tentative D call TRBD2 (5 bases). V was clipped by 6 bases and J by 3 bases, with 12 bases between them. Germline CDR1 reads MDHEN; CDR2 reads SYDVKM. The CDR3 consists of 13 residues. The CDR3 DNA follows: TGTGCCAGCAGGCTCCCGGGGAGCTACGAGCAGTACTTC. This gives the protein CASRLPGSYEQYF.

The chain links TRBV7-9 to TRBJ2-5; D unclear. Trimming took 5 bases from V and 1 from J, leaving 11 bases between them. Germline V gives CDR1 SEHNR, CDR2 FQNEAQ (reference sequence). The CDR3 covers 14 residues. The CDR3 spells CASSPTASQETQYF. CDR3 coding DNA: TGTGCCAGCAGCCCAACTGCCTCCCAAGAGACCCAGTACTTC.

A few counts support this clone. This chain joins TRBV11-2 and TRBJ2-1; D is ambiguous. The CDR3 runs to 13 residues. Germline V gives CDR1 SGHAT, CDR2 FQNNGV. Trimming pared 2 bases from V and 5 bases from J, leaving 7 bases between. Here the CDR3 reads CASSLIRDNEQFF. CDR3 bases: TGTGCCAGCAGCTTAATTCGGGACAATGAGCAGTTCTTC. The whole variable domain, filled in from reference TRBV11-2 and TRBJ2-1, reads EAGVAQSPRYKIIEKRQSVAFWCNPISGHATLYWYQQILGQGPKLLIQFQNNGVVDDSQLPKDRFSAERLKGVDSTLKIQPAKLEDSAVYLCASSLIRDNEQFFGPGTRLTVL.

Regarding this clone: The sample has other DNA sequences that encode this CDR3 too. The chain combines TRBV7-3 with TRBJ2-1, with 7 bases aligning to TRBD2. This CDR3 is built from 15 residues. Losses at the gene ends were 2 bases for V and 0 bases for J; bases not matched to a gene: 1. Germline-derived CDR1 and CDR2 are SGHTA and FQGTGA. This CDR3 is CASSLAGASYNEQFF. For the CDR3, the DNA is TGTGCCAGCAGCTTAGCGGGAGCCTCCTACAATGAGCAGTTCTTC.

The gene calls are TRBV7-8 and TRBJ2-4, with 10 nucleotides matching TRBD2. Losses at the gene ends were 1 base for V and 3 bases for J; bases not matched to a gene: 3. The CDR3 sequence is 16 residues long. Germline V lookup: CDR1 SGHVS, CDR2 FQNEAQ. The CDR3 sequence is CASSLGTSGIKNIQYF. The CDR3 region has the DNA TGTGCCAGCAGCTTAGGGACTAGCGGCATCAAAAACATTCAGTACTTC.

Here the CDR3 reads CASSQGLAGVQETQYF. The CDR3 DNA sequence: TGTGCCAGCAGCCAGGGACTAGCGGGAGTTCAAGAGACCCAGTACTTC. The chain carries TRBV7-9 and TRBJ2-5, with 14 bases matching TRBD2. The V segment lost 5 bases and the J segment 2 bases; nucleotides outside the gene matches: 4. CDR3 size: 16 residues. Per the germline V gene, CDR1 is SEHNR and CDR2 is FQNEAQ (reference sequence).

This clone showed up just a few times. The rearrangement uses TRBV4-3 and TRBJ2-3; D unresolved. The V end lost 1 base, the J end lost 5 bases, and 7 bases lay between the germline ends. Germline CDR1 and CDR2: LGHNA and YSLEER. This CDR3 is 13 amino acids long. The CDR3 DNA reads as TGCGCCAGCAGCCAAGTCGGCAGAGATACGCAGTATTTT. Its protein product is CASSQVGRDTQYF.

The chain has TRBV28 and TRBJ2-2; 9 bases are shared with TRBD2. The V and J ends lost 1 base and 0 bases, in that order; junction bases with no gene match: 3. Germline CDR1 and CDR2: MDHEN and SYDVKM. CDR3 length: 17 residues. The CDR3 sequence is CASSLFRLAANTGELFF. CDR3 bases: TGTGCCAGCAGTTTATTTCGACTAGCGGCGAACACCGGGGAGCTGTTTTTT. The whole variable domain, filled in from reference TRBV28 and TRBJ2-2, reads DVKVTQSSRYLVKRTGEKVFLECVQDMDHENMFWYRQDPGLGLRLIYFSYDVKMKEKGDIPEGYSVSREKKERFSLILESASTNQTSMYLCASSLFRLAANTGELFFGEGSRLTVL.

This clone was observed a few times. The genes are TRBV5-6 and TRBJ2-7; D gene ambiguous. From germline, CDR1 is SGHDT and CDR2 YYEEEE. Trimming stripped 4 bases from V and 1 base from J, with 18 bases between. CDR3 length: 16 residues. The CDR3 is CASSPASTVSSYEQYF. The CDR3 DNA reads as TGTGCCAGCAGCCCGGCCAGCACCGTCAGTTCCTACGAGCAGTACTTC.

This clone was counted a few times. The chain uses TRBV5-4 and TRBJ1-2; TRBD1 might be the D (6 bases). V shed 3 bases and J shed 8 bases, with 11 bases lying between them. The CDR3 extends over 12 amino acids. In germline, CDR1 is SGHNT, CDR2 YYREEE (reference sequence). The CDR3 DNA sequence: TGTGCCAGCAGCTCTAACAGGGACGGCTACACCTTC. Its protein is CASSSNRDGYTF.

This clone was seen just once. The chain's CDR3 is CASSFGVETSYEQYF. CDR3 sequence (DNA): TGTGCCAGCAGTTTTGGGGTGGAAACGAGCTACGAGCAGTACTTC. The rearrangement uses TRBV27 and TRBJ2-7, with D uncertain. The CDR3 spans 15 residues. CDR1 is MNHEY and CDR2 is SMNVEV in the germline V gene (reference sequence). Trimming took 3 bases from V and 3 from J, leaving 15 bases between them.

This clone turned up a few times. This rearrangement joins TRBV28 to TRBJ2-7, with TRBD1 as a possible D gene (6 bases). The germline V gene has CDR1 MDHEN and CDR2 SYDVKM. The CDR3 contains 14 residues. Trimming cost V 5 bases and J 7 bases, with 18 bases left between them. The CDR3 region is CASSGGDRTEEQYF. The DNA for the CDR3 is TGTGCCAGCAGTGGGGGCGACAGGACTGAAGAGCAGTACTTC.

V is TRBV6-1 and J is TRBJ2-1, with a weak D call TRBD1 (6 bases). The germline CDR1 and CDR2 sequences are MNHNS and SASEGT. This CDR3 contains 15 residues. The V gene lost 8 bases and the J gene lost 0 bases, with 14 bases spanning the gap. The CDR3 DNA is TGTGCCAGCGGCCCAGGGGTGAGCTCCTACAATGAGCAGTTCTTC. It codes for CASGPGVSSYNEQFF.

CDR3 coding DNA: TGCGCCAGCAGCAGGGACAGCCCGAGCTCCTACAATGAGCAGTTCTTC. Its protein is CASSRDSPSSYNEQFF. The chain links TRBV5-1 to TRBJ2-1, with TRBD1 identical over 7 bases. This CDR3 is 16 amino acids long. Looked up from germline, CDR1 is SGHRS and CDR2 is YFSETQ. Trimming took 4 bases from V and 0 from J; bases not matched to a gene: 7.

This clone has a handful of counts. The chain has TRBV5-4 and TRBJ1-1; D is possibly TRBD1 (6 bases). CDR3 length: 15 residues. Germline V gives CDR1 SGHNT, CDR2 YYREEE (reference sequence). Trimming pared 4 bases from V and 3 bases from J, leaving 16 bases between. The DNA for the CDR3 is TGTGCCAGCAGCCCTGCGCCAGGGGTAGACACTGAAGCTTTCTTT. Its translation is CASSPAPGVDTEAFF.

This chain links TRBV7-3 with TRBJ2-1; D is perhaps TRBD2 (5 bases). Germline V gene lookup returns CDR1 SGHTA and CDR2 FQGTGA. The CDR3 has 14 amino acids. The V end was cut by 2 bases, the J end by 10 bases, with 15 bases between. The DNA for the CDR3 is TGTGCCAGCAGCTTAGGCGGGCGGTTCGGCGAGCAGTTCTTC. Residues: CASSLGGRFGEQFF. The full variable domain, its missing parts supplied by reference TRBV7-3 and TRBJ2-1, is GAGVSQTPSNKVTEKGKYVELRCDPISGHTALYWYRQSLGQGPEFLIYFQGTGAADDSGLPNDRFFAVRPEGSVSTLKIQRTERGDSAVYLCASSLGGRFGEQFFGPGTRLTVL.

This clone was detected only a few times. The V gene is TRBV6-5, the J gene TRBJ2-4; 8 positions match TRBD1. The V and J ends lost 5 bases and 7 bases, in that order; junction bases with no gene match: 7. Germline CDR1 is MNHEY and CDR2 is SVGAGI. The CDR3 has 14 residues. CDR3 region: CASSAGQDGNIQYF. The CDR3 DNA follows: TGTGCCAGCAGTGCGGGACAGGACGGGAACATTCAGTACTTC.

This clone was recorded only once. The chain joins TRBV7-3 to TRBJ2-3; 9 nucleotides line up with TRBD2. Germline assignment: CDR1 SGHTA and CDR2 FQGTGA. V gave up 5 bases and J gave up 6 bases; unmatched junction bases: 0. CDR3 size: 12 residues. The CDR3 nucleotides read TGTGCCAGCAGCGGGACTAGCGATACGCAGTATTTT. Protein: CASSGTSDTQYF.

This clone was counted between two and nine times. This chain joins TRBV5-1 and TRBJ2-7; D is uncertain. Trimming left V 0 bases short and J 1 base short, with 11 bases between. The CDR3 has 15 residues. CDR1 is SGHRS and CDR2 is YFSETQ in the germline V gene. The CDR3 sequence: CASSLEGRWSYEQYF. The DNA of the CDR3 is TGCGCCAGCAGCTTGGAGGGCAGGTGGTCCTACGAGCAGTACTTC. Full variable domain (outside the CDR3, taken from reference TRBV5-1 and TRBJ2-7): KAGVTQTPRYLIKTRGQQVTLSCSPISGHRSVSWYQQTPGQGLQFLFEYFSETQRNKGNFPGRFSGRQFSNSRSEMNVSTLELGDSALYLCASSLEGRWSYEQYFGPGTRLTVT.